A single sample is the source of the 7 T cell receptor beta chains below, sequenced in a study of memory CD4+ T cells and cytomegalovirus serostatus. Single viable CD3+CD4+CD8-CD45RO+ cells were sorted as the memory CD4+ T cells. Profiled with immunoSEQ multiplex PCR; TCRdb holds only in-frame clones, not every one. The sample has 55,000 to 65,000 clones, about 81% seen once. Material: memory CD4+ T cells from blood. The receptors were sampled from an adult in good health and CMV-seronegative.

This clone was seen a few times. The CDR3 here is CASSFDQGDSSPLHF. In DNA, the CDR3 is TGTGCCAGCAGCTTTGACCAGGGGGATAGTTCACCCCTCCACTTT. The chain carries TRBV7-9 and TRBJ1-6; TRBD1 matches at 7 bases. Germline V gives CDR1 SEHNR, CDR2 FQNEAQ (reference sequence). Trimming removed 3 bases from V and 9 bases from J; junction bases left unmatched: 8. The CDR3 is 15 amino acids.

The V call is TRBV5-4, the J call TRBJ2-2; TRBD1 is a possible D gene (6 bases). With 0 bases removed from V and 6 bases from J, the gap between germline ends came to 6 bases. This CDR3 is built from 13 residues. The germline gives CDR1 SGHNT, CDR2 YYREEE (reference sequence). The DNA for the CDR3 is TGTGCCAGCAGCTTGGACAGGGCCGGGGAGCTGTTTTTT. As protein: CASSLDRAGELFF. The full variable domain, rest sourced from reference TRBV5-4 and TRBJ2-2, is ETGVTQSPTHLIKTRGQQVTLRCSSQSGHNTVSWYQQALGQGPQFIFQYYREEENGRGNFPPRFSGLQFPNYSSELNVNALELDDSALYLCASSLDRAGELFFGEGSRLTVL.

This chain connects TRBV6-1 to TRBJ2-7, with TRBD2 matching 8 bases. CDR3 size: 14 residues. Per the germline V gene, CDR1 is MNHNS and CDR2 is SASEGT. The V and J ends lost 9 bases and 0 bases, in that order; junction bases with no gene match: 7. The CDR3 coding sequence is TGTGCCAGTTCGTCGCGGGGGGTCTCCTACGAGCAGTACTTC. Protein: CASSSRGVSYEQYF.

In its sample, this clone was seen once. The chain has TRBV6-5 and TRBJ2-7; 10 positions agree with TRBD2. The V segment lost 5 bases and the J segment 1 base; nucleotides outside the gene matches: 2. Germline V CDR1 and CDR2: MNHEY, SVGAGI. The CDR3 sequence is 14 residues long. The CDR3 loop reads CASSGLADSYEQYF. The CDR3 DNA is TGTGCCAGCAGTGGACTAGCGGATTCCTACGAGCAGTACTTC.

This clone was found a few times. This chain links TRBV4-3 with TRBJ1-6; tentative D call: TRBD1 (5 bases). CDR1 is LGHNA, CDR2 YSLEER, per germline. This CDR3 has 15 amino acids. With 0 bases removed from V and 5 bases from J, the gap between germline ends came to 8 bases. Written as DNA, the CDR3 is TGCGCCAGCAGCCAAGATATCAGGGATAATTCACCCCTCCACTTT. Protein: CASSQDIRDNSPLHF.

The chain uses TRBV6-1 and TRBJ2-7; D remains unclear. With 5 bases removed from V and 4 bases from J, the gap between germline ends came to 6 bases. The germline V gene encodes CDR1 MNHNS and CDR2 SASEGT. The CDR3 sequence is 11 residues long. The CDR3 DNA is TGTGCCAGCAGTATCGAGTACGAGCAGTACTTC. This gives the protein CASSIEYEQYF.

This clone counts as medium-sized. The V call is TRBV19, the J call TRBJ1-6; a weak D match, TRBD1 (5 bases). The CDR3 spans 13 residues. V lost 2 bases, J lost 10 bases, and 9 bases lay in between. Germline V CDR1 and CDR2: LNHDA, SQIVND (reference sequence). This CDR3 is CASSISRDSPLHF. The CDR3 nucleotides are TGTGCCAGTAGTATAAGCCGGGACTCACCCCTCCACTTT.